Sequencing of this TCR beta chain was carried out in a study of shared clonotypes between healthy human individuals. Study overall: For every donor, three CD4 naive, three CD4 memory, two CD8 naive and one CD8 memory plates were used. Overall study findings and caveats: Naive CD4 clonotype sharing across several donors was 4% to 5.5%.

CD45RO-negative CD8 cells positively selected for CCR7 made up the naive population, which excluded terminally differentiated effector memory CD45RA+ cells. A note on this clone: Its antigen is unknown.

Germline lookup yields CDR1 SEHNR and CDR2 FQNEAQ (reference sequence). This CDR3 has 15 residues. V gave up 1 base and J gave up 3 bases; unmatched junction bases: 3. Repertoires were generated with immunoSEQ multiplex PCR, while TCRdb's copy carries only in-frame clones and drops some. Among hundreds of thousands of clones listed, about 96% were seen once. The chain carries TRBV7-9 and TRBJ2-1; 7 bases match TRBD2. The source of this sequence is a woman aged 25 to 39 in good health. Sequencing was done on a sample of naive CD8+ T cells sorted from blood. CDR3 DNA sequence: TGTGCCAGCAGCTTAGGGGGAGGGTACTACAATGAGCAGTTCTTC. Its protein product is CASSLGGGYYNEQFF.